This T cell receptor beta chain is drawn from a study of TIL therapy for anti-PD-1-resistant metastatic lung cancer. Study context: Median patient age was about 50, ranging about 35-85 years. Most patients had lung adenocarcinoma; a handful of tumors were EGFR-mutant, two ALK-rearranged; half smoked currently or formerly.

Regarding the study as a whole: Patients were highly selected, enriched for treatment-naive, never-smoker and oncogene-addicted cases.

Comment on this clone: Its antigen is as yet unknown.

Between the trimmed V and J ends, which lost 3 bases and 3 bases, there was a span of 4 bases. The CDR3 contains 11 residues. Germline CDR1 and CDR2: SGHRS and YFSETQ. This was the immunoSEQ v3 assay. Here immunoSEQ multiplex PCR was the method, and the copy in TCRdb shows in-frame clones only, minus some. The profile shows tens of thousands of clones, over 65% of them singletons. Time point specified: pre-treatment sample, taken before nivolumab and TIL therapy. Tumor tissue came from excised metastases, mostly pleural nodules or supraclavicular lymph nodes. V and J are TRBV5-1 and TRBJ2-7; D uncertain. The clonotype originates from a person aged 25 to 85 with non-small cell lung cancer. The specimen was tumor tissue, collected at baseline. CDR3 sequence reads: CASSWGYEQYF. The CDR3 coding sequence is TGCGCCAGCAGCTGGGGCTACGAGCAGTACTTC.